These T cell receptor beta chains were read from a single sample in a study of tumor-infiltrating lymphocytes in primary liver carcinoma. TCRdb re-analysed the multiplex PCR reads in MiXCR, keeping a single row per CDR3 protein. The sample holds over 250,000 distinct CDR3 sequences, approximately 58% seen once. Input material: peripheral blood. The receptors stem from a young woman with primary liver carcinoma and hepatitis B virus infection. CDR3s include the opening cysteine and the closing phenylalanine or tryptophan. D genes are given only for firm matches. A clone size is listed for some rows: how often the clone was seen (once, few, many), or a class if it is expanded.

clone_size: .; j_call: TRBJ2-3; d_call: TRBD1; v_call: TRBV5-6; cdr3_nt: TGTGCCAGCAGCTTGTGGCGGGACAGGTTCGGTACGCAGTATTTT; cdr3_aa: CASSLWRDRFGTQYF
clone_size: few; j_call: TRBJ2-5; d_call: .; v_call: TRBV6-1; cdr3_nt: TGTGCCAGCAGTGATTTCAGGAAAGAGACCCAGTACTTC; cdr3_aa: CASSDFRKETQYF
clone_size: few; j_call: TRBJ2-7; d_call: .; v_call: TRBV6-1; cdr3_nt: TGTGCCAGCTCCCCCCGCTCCTACGAGCAGTACTTC; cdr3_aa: CASSPRSYEQYF
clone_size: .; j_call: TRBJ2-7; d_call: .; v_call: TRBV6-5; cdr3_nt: TGTGCCAGCAGTAAACCCGGAACAGACGAGCAGTACTTC; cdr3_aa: CASSKPGTDEQYF
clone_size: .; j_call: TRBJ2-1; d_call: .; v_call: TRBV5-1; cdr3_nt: TGCGCCACCGGCCCCGGTAGCTCCTACAATGAGCAGTTCTTC; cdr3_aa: CATGPGSSYNEQFF
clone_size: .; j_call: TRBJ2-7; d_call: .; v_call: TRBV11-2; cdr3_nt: TGTGCTAGCAGCTTAATCGAGGGAGCTGTCGAGCGGTACTTC; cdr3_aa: CASSLIEGAVERYF
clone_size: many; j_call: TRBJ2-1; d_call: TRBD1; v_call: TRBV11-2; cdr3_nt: TGTGCCAGCAGCTTAGTGACAGGGAAGCAGTTCTTC; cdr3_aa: CASSLVTGKQFF
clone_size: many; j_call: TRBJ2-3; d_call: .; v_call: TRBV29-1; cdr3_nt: TGCAGCGCCACCCTCAGCGGGCAGAGCACAGATACGCAGTATTTT; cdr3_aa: CSATLSGQSTDTQYF
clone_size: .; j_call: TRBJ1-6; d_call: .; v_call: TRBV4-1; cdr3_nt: TGCGCCAGCAACCATCTTCCCCGGACAAACGGAAATTCACCCCTCCACTTT; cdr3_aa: CASNHLPRTNGNSPLHF
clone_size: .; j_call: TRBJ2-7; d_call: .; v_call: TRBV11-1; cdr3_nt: TGTGCAAGCAGCGCCATCCGGGACACTTCCTACAAGCAGTATTTC; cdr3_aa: CASSAIRDTSYKQYF
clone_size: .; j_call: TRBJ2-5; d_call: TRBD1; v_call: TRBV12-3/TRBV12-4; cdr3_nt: TGTGCCAGCAGTGTGACAGGGGTCCATCAAGAGACCCAGTACTTC; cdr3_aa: CASSVTGVHQETQYF
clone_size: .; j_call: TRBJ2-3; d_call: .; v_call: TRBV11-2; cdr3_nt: TGTGCCAGCACCTCTCGATGGGGCGGCACAGAGACGCAGTATTTC; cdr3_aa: CASTSRWGGTETQYF
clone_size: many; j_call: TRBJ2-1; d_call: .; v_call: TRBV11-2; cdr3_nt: TGTGCCAGCAGCTTAGGTGGGATTACCATCCATGAGCAGTTCTTC; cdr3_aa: CASSLGGITIHEQFF
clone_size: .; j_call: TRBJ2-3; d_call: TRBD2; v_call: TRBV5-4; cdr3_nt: TGTGCCAGCAGCCTAGCGGGAGAGACAGATACGCAGTATTTT; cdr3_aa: CASSLAGETDTQYF
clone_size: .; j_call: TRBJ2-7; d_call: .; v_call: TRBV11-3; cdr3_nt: TGTGCCTGCAGAATGGGAGTCGAGCAGTACTTC; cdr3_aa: CACRMGVEQYF
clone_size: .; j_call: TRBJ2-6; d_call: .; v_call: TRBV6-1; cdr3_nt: TGTGCCAGCAGGGCAGGGGGGTCTGGGGCCAACGTCCTGACTTTC; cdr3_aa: CASRAGGSGANVLTF
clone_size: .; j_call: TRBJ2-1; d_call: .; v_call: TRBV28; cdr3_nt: TGTGCCAGCACTAGAGGTGTCACAGAGTACAATGAGCAGTTCTTC; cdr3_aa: CASTRGVTEYNEQFF
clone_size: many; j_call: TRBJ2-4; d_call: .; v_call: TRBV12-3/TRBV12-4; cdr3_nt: TGTGCCAGCAGGGGGGGACTAGCCAAAAACATTCAGTACTTC; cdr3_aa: CASRGGLAKNIQYF
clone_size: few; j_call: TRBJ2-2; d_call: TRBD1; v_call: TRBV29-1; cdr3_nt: TGCAGCGTGGACAGGGTCCCGGGCGGGGAGCTGTTTTTT; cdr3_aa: CSVDRVPGGELFF
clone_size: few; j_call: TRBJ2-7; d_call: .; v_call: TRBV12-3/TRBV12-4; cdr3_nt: TGTGCCAGCAGTCGGGCCACCCCTCCGCGCGAGCAGTACTTC; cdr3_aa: CASSRATPPREQYF
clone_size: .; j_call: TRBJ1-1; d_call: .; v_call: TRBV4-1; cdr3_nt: TGCGCCAGCAGCCGCCTCCTGAACACTGAAGCTTTCTTT; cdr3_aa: CASSRLLNTEAFF
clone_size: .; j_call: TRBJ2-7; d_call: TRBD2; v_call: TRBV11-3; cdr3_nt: TGTGCCAGCAGCATCACCGGGACTAGTCCCTACAAGCAGTACTTC; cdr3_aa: CASSITGTSPYKQYF
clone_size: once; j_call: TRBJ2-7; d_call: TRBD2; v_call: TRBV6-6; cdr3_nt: TGTGCGAGCGACCGCGGGGGGGCCAATGAGCAGTACTTC; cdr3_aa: CASDRGGANEQYF
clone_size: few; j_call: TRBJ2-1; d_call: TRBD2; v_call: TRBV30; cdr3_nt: TGTGCCTGGAGCGACTCAAATCCCCGGACTAGCGGGAGACAAAGGAGGGAGCAGTTCTTC; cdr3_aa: CAWSDSNPRTSGRQRREQFF
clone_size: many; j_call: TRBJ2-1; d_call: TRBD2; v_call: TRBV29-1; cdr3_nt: TGTGTATCGGGAGGCCCGGGTGAGTTCTTC; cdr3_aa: CVSGGPGEFF
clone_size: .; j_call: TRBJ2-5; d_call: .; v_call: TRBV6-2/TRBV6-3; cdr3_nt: TGTGCCAGCAGCCCACGATCAGGGGCTAGAGAGACCCAGTACTTC; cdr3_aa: CASSPRSGARETQYF
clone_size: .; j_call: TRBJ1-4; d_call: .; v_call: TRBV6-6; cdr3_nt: TGTGCCAGCCTACGAGCATCTAATGAAAAACTGTTTTTT; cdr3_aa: CASLRASNEKLFF
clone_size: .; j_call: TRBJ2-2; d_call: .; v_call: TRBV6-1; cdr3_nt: TGTACCACCTCCCTTTTCCGATGGACAGCAACGAACACCGGGGAGCTGTTTTTT; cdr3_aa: CTTSLFRWTATNTGELFF
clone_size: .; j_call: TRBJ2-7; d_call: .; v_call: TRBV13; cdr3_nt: TGTGCCAGCAGCTCGACTGTCTACGAGCAGTACTTC; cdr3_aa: CASSSTVYEQYF
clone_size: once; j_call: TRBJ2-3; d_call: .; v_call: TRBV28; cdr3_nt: TGTGCCAGCAATGCTAGAACAGATACGCAGTATTTT; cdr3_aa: CASNARTDTQYF
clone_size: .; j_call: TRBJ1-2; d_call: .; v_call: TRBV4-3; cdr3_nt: TGCGCCAGCAGCCAAGAAGGCAGGAGAGGAGGTGGCTACACCTTC; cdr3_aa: CASSQEGRRGGGYTF
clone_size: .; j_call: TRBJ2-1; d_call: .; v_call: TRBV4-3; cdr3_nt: TGCGCCAACAGCCAAGATCTGGCACTTTCCTACAATGAGCAGTTCTTC; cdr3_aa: CANSQDLALSYNEQFF
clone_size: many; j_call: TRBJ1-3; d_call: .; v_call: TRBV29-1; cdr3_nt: TGCAGCGTTGTCCTTAGCAGGACCTCTGGAAACACCATATATTTT; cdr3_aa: CSVVLSRTSGNTIYF
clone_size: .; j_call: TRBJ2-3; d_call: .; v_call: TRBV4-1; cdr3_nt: TGCGCCAGCAGCCAACAGACGGGAAGCACAGATACGCAGTATTTT; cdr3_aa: CASSQQTGSTDTQYF
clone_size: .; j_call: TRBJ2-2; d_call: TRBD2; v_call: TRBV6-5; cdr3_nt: TGTGCCAGCAATTCCAGACCCGGGACTAGCGGGAGAGGGAACACCGGGGAGCTGTTTTTT; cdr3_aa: CASNSRPGTSGRGNTGELFF
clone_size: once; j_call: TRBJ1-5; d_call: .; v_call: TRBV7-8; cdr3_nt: TGTGCCAGCAGCTTAGCGCGGAGCCTCAGGGGACCCCAGCATTTT; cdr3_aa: CASSLARSLRGPQHF
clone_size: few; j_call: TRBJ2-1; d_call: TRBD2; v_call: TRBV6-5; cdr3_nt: TGTGCCAGCAGTCGCCTAGCGGGCGAATCCTACAATGAGCAGTTCTTC; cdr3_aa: CASSRLAGESYNEQFF
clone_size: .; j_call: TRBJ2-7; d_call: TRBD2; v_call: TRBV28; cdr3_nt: TGTGCCAGCAGTTTAAGCGGGAGGGTAACCTACGAGCAGTACTTC; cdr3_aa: CASSLSGRVTYEQYF
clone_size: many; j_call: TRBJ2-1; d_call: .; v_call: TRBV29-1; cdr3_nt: TGCAGCGTGGGGGAGCGGTACAATGAGCAGTTCTTC; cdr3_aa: CSVGERYNEQFF
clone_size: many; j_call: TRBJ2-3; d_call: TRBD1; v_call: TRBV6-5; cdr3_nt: TGTGCCAGCAGTACACAGGGGGCTGGCACAGATACGCAGTATTTT; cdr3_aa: CASSTQGAGTDTQYF
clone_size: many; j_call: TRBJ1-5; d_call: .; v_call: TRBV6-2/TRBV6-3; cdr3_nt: TGTGCCAGCAGTTACCAGGCGGTAGGTCAGCCCCAGCATTTT; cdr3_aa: CASSYQAVGQPQHF